This T cell receptor (beta chain) comes out of a study of T cell responses to AZD1222 COVID-19 vaccine. To note about this clone: No antigen is known for it.

Study-wide results and limits: Nearly half of the spike-specific TCRs reportedly recognize variant regions that carry no mutations.

Sequenced by immunoSEQ multiplex PCR; TCRdb stores in-frame clones only, minus some. The table has 100,000 to 110,000 clones, roughly nine tenths seen once. CDR3 length equals 16 residues. Germline values: CDR1 ENHRY, CDR2 SYGVKD. The V and J ends lost 3 bases and 1 base, in that order; junction bases with no gene match: 5. The gene calls are TRBV10-3 and TRBJ2-2, with TRBD2 matching over 7 bases. This clonotype was obtained from an adult in good health. The material was peripheral blood, obtained on day 0 of AZD1222 vaccination. The CDR3: CAISEKGLLNTGELFF. The CDR3 DNA follows: TGTGCCATCAGTGAAAAGGGACTACTGAACACCGGGGAGCTGTTTTTT.